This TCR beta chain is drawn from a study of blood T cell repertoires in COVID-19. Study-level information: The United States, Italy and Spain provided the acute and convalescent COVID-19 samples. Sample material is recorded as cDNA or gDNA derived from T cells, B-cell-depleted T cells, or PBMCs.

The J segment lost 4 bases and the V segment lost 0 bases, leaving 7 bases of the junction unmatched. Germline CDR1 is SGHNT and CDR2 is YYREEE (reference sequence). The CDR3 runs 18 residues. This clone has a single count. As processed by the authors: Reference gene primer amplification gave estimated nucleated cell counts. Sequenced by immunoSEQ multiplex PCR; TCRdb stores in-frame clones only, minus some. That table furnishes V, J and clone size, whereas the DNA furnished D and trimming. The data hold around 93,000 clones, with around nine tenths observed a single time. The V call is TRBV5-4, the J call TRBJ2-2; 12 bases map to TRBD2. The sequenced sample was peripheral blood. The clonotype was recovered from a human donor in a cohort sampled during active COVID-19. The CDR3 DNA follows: TGTGCCAGCAGCTTGGATCCTGCTAGCGGGGGGGCCACCGGGGAGCTGTTTTTT. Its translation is CASSLDPASGGATGELFF.